This TCR beta chain stems from a study of control samples from healthy donors and cancer patients. Assay: immunoSEQ multiplex PCR; the TCRdb copy retains only in-frame clones and omits some. In the table there are 90,000 or so clones, 88% of which are singletons. The CDR3 is 15 amino acids. Germline CDR1 and CDR2: SGHTA and FQGNSA. Trimming stripped 5 bases from V and 4 bases from J, with 15 bases between. The clonotype comes from a woman aged 70-85 years in good health. The genes are TRBV7-2 and TRBJ1-3; the D is unclear. Sequenced sample: blood. The CDR3 reads CASSASRTQGNTIYF. The CDR3 DNA sequence: TGTGCCAGCAGCGCCTCCCGGACCCAAGGAAACACCATATATTTT.